A single sample is the source of the 16 T cell receptor beta chains below, sequenced in a study of T-cell memory formation after mild COVID-19. MiXCR was run by TCRdb on the 5' RACE reads, yielding one entry per CDR3 protein. This sample yields some 340,000 distinct CDR3 sequences, of which roughly 13% are seen a single time; about a fifth belongs to the top ten. The sample consisted of PBMCs or a T cell subset sorted from them (not recorded which). These receptors all stem from a man aged 18 to 30 who had mild COVID-19 (a few samples of this study predate the infection). Cell type and time point are not known.

This clonotype was found many times. The chain recombines TRBV7-3 with TRBJ2-2; D is unclear. Germline V gene data show CDR1 as SGHTA and CDR2 as FQGTGA. Trimming shortened V by 8 bases and J by 1 base, and 14 bases separated the two germline ends. The CDR3 has 15 amino acids. This CDR3 reads CASGQSGGNTGELFF. Here the CDR3 DNA reads TGTGCCAGCGGCCAGTCAGGCGGGAACACCGGGGAGCTGTTTTTT.

This clonotype was detected ten times or more. The rearrangement uses TRBV14 and TRBJ2-7; 9 positions agree with TRBD2. V gave up 2 bases and J gave up 6 bases; unmatched junction bases: 11. Germline-derived CDR1 and CDR2 are SGHDN and FVKESK. The CDR3 length is 16 residues. This CDR3 is CASSQISGGPTGEQYF. CDR3 bases: TGTGCCAGCAGCCAAATTAGCGGGGGCCCGACGGGCGAGCAGTACTTC.

The J gene is TRBJ1-5, the V gene TRBV3-2. TRBV3-2 is given as a pseudogene. This CDR3 spans 14 amino acids. CDR3: CASSRAGGNQPQHF. The CDR3 nucleotides are TGTGCCAGCAGCCGAGCCGGTGGCAATCAGCCCCAGCATTTT.

There are a few counts of this clonotype. The chain recombines TRBV27 with TRBJ2-5; the D gene is possibly TRBD1 (6 bases). V shed 2 bases and J shed 5 bases, with 18 bases lying between them. The CDR3 covers 16 residues. Germline CDR1 MNHEY, CDR2 SMNVEV (reference sequence). CDR3 protein: CASSLGLGASLETQYF. CDR3 DNA: TGTGCCAGCAGTTTAGGACTGGGGGCGTCTCTGGAGACCCAGTACTTC.

This clonotype was counted only a few times. The rearrangement uses TRBV10-3 and TRBJ2-2; TRBD2 matches 7 bases. Germline V gives CDR1 ENHRY, CDR2 SYGVKD. The V segment lost 3 bases and the J segment 4 bases; nucleotides outside the gene matches: 8. CDR3 length equals 16 residues. The CDR3 loop is CAISDPGRVSTGELFF. In nucleotides, the CDR3 is TGTGCCATCAGTGACCCGGGGAGGGTGAGCACCGGGGAGCTGTTTTTT.

There are a few counts of this clonotype. The chain combines TRBV12-3 or TRBV12-4 with TRBJ2-5, with D perhaps being TRBD1 or TRBD2 (6 bases each). The CDR3 covers 13 residues. V lost 3 bases and J lost 6, with 11 bases in between. In nucleotides, the CDR3 is TGTGCCAGCAGTTTCCAGGGGAGGCAGACCCAGTACTTC. Translation: CASSFQGRQTQYF.

This clonotype was detected a few times. The chain is built from TRBV30 and TRBJ2-7, with D hard to call. The CDR3 length is 12 residues. Germline CDR1 and CDR2: GTSNPN and SVGIG (reference sequence). With 2 bases removed from V and 3 bases from J, the gap between germline ends came to 8 bases. The CDR3 bases are TGTGCCTGGAGTAGTGGTAGCTACGAGCAGTACTTC. Translation gives CAWSSGSYEQYF.

The genes are TRBV6-5 and TRBJ2-1; 10 bases agree with TRBD2. CDR3 length equals 14 residues. Germline CDR1 reads MNHEY; CDR2 reads SVGAGI. V shed 5 bases and J 7 bases; nucleotides not matched to a gene: 5. Here the CDR3 reads CASSRAGGLNEQFF. CDR3 sequence (DNA): TGTGCCAGCAGTCGAGCGGGGGGGCTTAATGAGCAGTTCTTC.

Many counts were recorded for this clonotype. The rearrangement links TRBV6-2 or TRBV6-3 to TRBJ2-6; no reliable D call. This CDR3 is 13 amino acids long. Germline V gene sequence: CDR1 MNHEY, CDR2 SVGEGT. V was shortened by 7 bases and J by 0 bases, with 4 bases between the two germline ends. CDR3 residues: CASTHSGANVLTF. The CDR3 DNA follows: TGTGCCAGCACCCACTCTGGGGCCAACGTCCTGACTTTC.

There are a few counts of this clonotype. The V call is TRBV7-2, the J call TRBJ2-7; D remains ambiguous. Trimming took 1 base from V and 4 from J, leaving 8 bases between them. Germline V lookup: CDR1 SGHTA, CDR2 FQGNSA. The length of the CDR3 is 13 residues. CDR3 protein: CASSLEIPYEQYF. Here the CDR3 DNA reads TGTGCCAGCAGCTTAGAGATTCCGTACGAGCAGTACTTC.

V is TRBV9 and J is TRBJ2-3; 9 nucleotides match TRBD1. CDR3 length: 16 residues. V lost 0 bases to trimming and J lost 2 bases; unmatched junction nucleotides: 4. Germline assignment: CDR1 SGDLS and CDR2 YYNGEE. The DNA for the CDR3 is TGTGCCAGCAGCGTAGAAACAGGGGGCGTCACAGATACGCAGTATTTT. Its translation: CASSVETGGVTDTQYF.

The rearrangement links TRBV5-1 to TRBJ2-7; 11 bases agree with TRBD1. V was pared by 4 bases and J by 5 bases, with 8 bases of the junction left unmatched. There are 15 residues in the CDR3. Germline V gene sequence: CDR1 SGHRS, CDR2 YFSETQ. The CDR3 is CASSPLGTGGDEQYF. CDR3 in DNA: TGCGCCAGCAGCCCGCTCGGGACAGGGGGTGACGAGCAGTACTTC.

This clonotype has at least ten counts. The rearrangement joins TRBV12-3 or TRBV12-4 to TRBJ2-2; 11 positions agree with TRBD2. This CDR3 spans 14 amino acids. Trimming removed 6 bases from V and 7 bases from J; junction bases left unmatched: 4. CDR3: CASRVAGGLGELFF. The CDR3 nucleotides read TGTGCCAGCAGAGTAGCGGGGGGGCTCGGGGAGCTGTTTTTT.

This clonotype occurred many times. The chain recombines TRBV7-2 with TRBJ2-3, with TRBD2 as a possible D gene (5 bases). Trimming left V 3 bases short and J 6 bases short, with 10 bases between. The CDR3 runs to 13 residues. Per the germline V gene, CDR1 is SGHTA and CDR2 is FQGNSA. The CDR3 is CASSFRRPDTQYF. CDR3 nucleotide sequence: TGTGCCAGCAGCTTCAGGAGGCCGGATACGCAGTATTTT.

This chain links TRBV7-2 with TRBJ2-7; D perhaps matches TRBD2 (7 bases). Per the germline V gene, CDR1 is SGHTA and CDR2 is FQGNSA. The CDR3 sequence is 15 residues long. V was trimmed by 4 bases and J by 2 bases, leaving 15 bases between them. CDR3 amino acids: CASSWRRGAAYEQYF. Here the CDR3 DNA reads TGTGCCAGCAGCTGGCGTCGGGGGGCCGCCTACGAGCAGTACTTC.

The genes are TRBV15 and TRBJ1-1; a weak D match, TRBD1 (5 bases). V dropped 1 base and J dropped 4 bases, with 13 bases sitting between them. Germline lookup yields CDR1 LNHNV and CDR2 YYDKDF (reference sequence). The CDR3 runs 15 residues. In nucleotides, the CDR3 is TGTGCCACCAGCAGAGCCCGGCGGGGGAGCACTGAAGCTTTCTTT. Amino acids: CATSRARRGSTEAFF.